The 20 T cell receptor beta chains listed next were all sequenced from one sample in a study of cytomegalovirus exposure and HLA in healthy donors. Vbeta (60) and Jbeta (13) primers were used in the PCR. Repertoires were generated with immunoSEQ multiplex PCR, while TCRdb's copy carries only in-frame clones and drops some. The sample includes about 150,000 clones, 70% to 80% seen only once; the top ten take approximately 1.5%. Specimen: PBMCs. The receptors shown here come from a woman aged 30 to 39 in good health and CMV-seropositive.

The V call is TRBV4-3, the J call TRBJ2-3, with D possibly matching TRBD2 (5 bases). CDR1 is LGHNA, CDR2 YSLEER, per germline. Between the trimmed V and J ends, which lost 0 bases and 8 bases, there was a span of 9 bases. This CDR3 comprises 13 residues. Here the CDR3 DNA reads TGCGCCAGCAGCCAAGATATGGCGGGTACGCAGTATTTT. This codes for CASSQDMAGTQYF.

This clone showed up just once. The V and J genes are TRBV5-4 and TRBJ2-1; TRBD2 is a possible D gene (6 bases). Trimming pared 0 bases from V and 4 bases from J, leaving 11 bases between. Germline CDR1 SGHNT, CDR2 YYREEE (reference sequence). The CDR3 spans 15 residues. The CDR3 nucleotides are TGTGCCAGCAGCTTGGCGGGCGGGACTTACAATGAGCAGTTCTTC. Its translation is CASSLAGGTYNEQFF. The full variable domain, with the rest looked up from reference TRBV5-4 and TRBJ2-1, is ETGVTQSPTHLIKTRGQQVTLRCSSQSGHNTVSWYQQALGQGPQFIFQYYREEENGRGNFPPRFSGLQFPNYSSELNVNALELDDSALYLCASSLAGGTYNEQFFGPGTRLTVL.

V is TRBV30 and J is TRBJ1-2; D is unresolved. The germline V gene encodes CDR1 GTSNPN and CDR2 SVGIG (reference sequence). Trimming removed 1 base from V and 5 bases from J, with 14 bases in between. The CDR3 covers 14 residues. This CDR3 reads CAWSETSPGYGYTF. The CDR3 DNA sequence: TGTGCCTGGAGTGAAACATCACCGGGGTATGGCTACACCTTC.

CDR3 residues: CAWSVGRGQKGYTF. The CDR3 DNA reads as TGTGCCTGGAGTGTAGGCAGGGGGCAGAAAGGCTACACCTTC. The chain combines TRBV30 with TRBJ1-2; 8 bases line up with TRBD1. The J segment lost 8 bases and the V segment lost 0 bases, leaving 8 bases of the junction unmatched. The CDR3 is made up of 14 amino acids. Germline CDR1 and CDR2: GTSNPN and SVGIG (reference sequence).

This clone was recorded only once. The chain combines TRBV7-3 with TRBJ2-7; tentatively, D is TRBD2 (6 bases). From germline, CDR1 is SGHTA and CDR2 FQGTGA. CDR3 length: 13 amino acids. The V gene lost 5 bases and the J gene lost 6 bases, with 14 bases spanning the gap. As DNA, the CDR3 is TGTGCCAGCAGCCCGACCACTAGCTCCGAGCAGTACTTC. Translated: CASSPTTSSEQYF.

This chain links TRBV2 with TRBJ1-4; 8 bases agree with TRBD1. The V gene's germline CDR1 is SNHLY and CDR2 FYNNEI. V gave up 8 bases and J gave up 15 bases; unmatched junction bases: 26. This CDR3 has 17 amino acids. In DNA form, the CDR3 reads TGTGCCAGCCGCGTACAGGGGGTGTTAGACCCCGGAAAAAGGGTGTTTTTT. This encodes CASRVQGVLDPGKRVFF. Drawing the rest from reference TRBV2 and TRBJ1-4, the complete variable domain is EPEVTQTPSHQVTQMGQEVILRCVPISNHLYFYWYRQILGQKVEFLVSFYNNEISEKSEIFDDQFSVERPDGSNFTLKIRSTKLEDSAMYFCASRVQGVLDPGKRVFFGSGTQLSVL.

V gene TRBV7-3 combines with J gene TRBJ2-6; 7 bases map to TRBD2. The V and J ends lost 0 bases and 0 bases, in that order; junction bases with no gene match: 8. Looked up from germline, CDR1 is SGHTA and CDR2 is FQGTGA. CDR3 length: 19 amino acids. CDR3: CASSLTSSGLFSGANVLTF. The CDR3, as DNA: TGTGCCAGCAGCTTAACGTCTAGCGGACTCTTCTCTGGGGCCAACGTCCTGACTTTC.

This clone was counted between two and nine times. The chain uses TRBV9 and TRBJ2-2; 7 positions match TRBD2. The CDR3 totals 15 residues. The trim removed 4 bases at V and 3 bases at J, leaving 6 bases unmatched. The germline gives CDR1 SGDLS, CDR2 YYNGEE. The CDR3 here is CASSPIGRDTGELFF. Written as DNA, the CDR3 is TGTGCCAGCAGCCCCATAGGGAGGGACACCGGGGAGCTGTTTTTT. Combining the CDR3 with reference TRBV9 and TRBJ2-2 gives the whole variable domain DSGVTQTPKHLITATGQRVTLRCSPRSGDLSVYWYQQSLDQGLQFLIQYYNGEERAKGNILERFSAQQFPDLHSELNLSSLELGDSALYFCASSPIGRDTGELFFGEGSRLTVL.

This rearrangement joins TRBV28 to TRBJ2-2; a possible D gene is TRBD1 (5 bases). The CDR3 runs 14 residues. The V and J ends lost 4 bases and 2 bases respectively, with 8 bases between them. Germline CDR1 and CDR2: MDHEN and SYDVKM. For the CDR3, the DNA is TGTGCCAGCAGTTCAGGACAAAACACCGGGGAGCTGTTTTTT. Translating gives CASSSGQNTGELFF.

This clone appeared a few times. The V gene is TRBV18, the J gene TRBJ2-7, with 10 bases aligning to TRBD2. The V and J ends lost 3 bases and 2 bases, in that order; junction bases with no gene match: 4. Germline CDR1 reads KGHSH; CDR2 reads LQKENI. This CDR3 has 15 residues. The CDR3 DNA sequence: TGTGCCAGCTCACCGGGACTAGCGATGACCTACGAGCAGTACTTC. Amino acid sequence: CASSPGLAMTYEQYF. Full variable domain (rest looked up from reference TRBV18 and TRBJ2-7): NAGVMQNPRHLVRRRGQEARLRCSPMKGHSHVYWYRQLPEEGLKFMVYLQKENIIDESGMPKERFSAEFPKEGPSILRIQQVVRGDSAAYFCASSPGLAMTYEQYFGPGTRLTVT.

The chain uses TRBV5-6 and TRBJ2-7; TRBD1 is a possible D gene (8 bases). CDR1 is SGHDT, CDR2 YYEEEE, per germline. This CDR3 has 11 amino acids. CDR3 in amino acids: CATSGGGSSGV. The CDR3 DNA reads as TGTGCCACCTCAGGGGGCGGGAGTAGTGGGGTC.

This rearrangement joins TRBV11-3 to TRBJ2-1, with 10 bases lining up with TRBD1. The CDR3 sequence is 15 residues long. V lost 5 bases to trimming and J lost 9 bases; unmatched junction nucleotides: 10. Germline CDR1 reads SGHNT; CDR2 reads YENEEA. CDR3 region: CASSARDRGYGEQFF. The CDR3 region has the DNA TGTGCCAGCAGCGCTCGGGACAGGGGTTACGGTGAGCAGTTCTTC.

The V call is TRBV28, the J call TRBJ2-3, with D perhaps TRBD1 (6 bases). The CDR3 is 12 residues long. V was cut by 8 bases and J by 4 bases, with 10 bases left in between. Per germline, CDR1 MDHEN and CDR2 SYDVKM. CDR3 amino acids: CASQTGPDTQYF. The CDR3 DNA reads as TGTGCCAGCCAAACAGGGCCAGATACGCAGTATTTT.

This chain connects TRBV28 to TRBJ2-5; 7 nucleotides line up with TRBD1. The CDR3 runs to 15 residues. V lost 6 bases, J lost 4 bases, and 11 bases stayed unmatched. CDR1 is MDHEN, CDR2 SYDVKM, per germline. The DNA for the CDR3 is TGTGCCAGCAGCAAATATCAGGACAGGTCAGAGACCCAGTACTTC. Translating gives CASSKYQDRSETQYF.

V is TRBV6-5 and J is TRBJ2-7, with 7 bases identical to TRBD1. Per germline, CDR1 MNHEY and CDR2 SVGAGI. This CDR3 comprises 13 residues. The J segment lost 4 bases and the V segment lost 6 bases, leaving 6 bases of the junction unmatched. The CDR3: CASSRDRDYEQYF. In DNA form, the CDR3 reads TGTGCCAGCAGCCGAGACAGGGATTACGAGCAGTACTTC.

V usage is TRBV6-1 and J usage is TRBJ1-4; 8 nucleotides align to TRBD1. This CDR3 is 15 amino acids long. The germline CDR1 and CDR2 sequences are MNHNS and SASEGT. Unmatched junction bases numbered 6, after V lost 4 bases and J lost 5 bases. CDR3 sequence: CASSAFGTGNEKLFF. The CDR3 region has the DNA TGTGCCAGCAGTGCCTTTGGGACAGGAAATGAAAAACTGTTTTTT.

This clone occurred once. In nucleotides, the CDR3 is TGTGCCAGCAGCCCCAGGGCAGATGACCTAGCCAAAAACATTCAGTACTTC. Its translation: CASSPRADDLAKNIQYF. The chain joins TRBV7-9 to TRBJ2-4, with a possible D match to TRBD1 (5 bases). Trimming removed 5 bases from V and 0 bases from J, with 17 bases in between. From germline, CDR1 is SEHNR and CDR2 FQNEAQ (reference sequence). This CDR3 spans 17 amino acids.

The V gene is TRBV7-2, the J gene TRBJ1-5, with D tentatively TRBD1 (5 bases). Germline lookup yields CDR1 SGHTA and CDR2 FQGNSA. Trimming shortened V by 4 bases and J by 4 bases, and 17 bases separated the two germline ends. This CDR3 has 16 amino acids. DNA of the CDR3: TGTGCCAGCAGCTCCCAGGGTGGGAGGGGAAATCAGCCCCAGCATTTT. This sequence encodes CASSSQGGRGNQPQHF.

The rearrangement links TRBV4-3 to TRBJ2-1, with no clear D. This CDR3 contains 14 residues. In germline, CDR1 is LGHNA, CDR2 YSLEER. V lost 0 bases and J lost 6, with 9 bases in between. In DNA, the CDR3 is TGCGCCAGCAGCCAAGACGAAACTGGCAATGAGCAGTTCTTC. Protein: CASSQDETGNEQFF.

This clone has more than one count but fewer than ten. This chain connects TRBV28 to TRBJ1-5, with a weak D call TRBD1 (5 bases). V lost 2 bases to trimming and J lost 3 bases, with 14 bases between them. The germline V gene has CDR1 MDHEN and CDR2 SYDVKM. The CDR3 length is 16 residues. Here the CDR3 reads CASSLMGGGSNQPQHF. In DNA, the CDR3 is TGTGCCAGCAGTTTAATGGGGGGGGGATCCAATCAGCCCCAGCATTTT.